This T cell receptor (beta chain) derives from a study of cytomegalovirus exposure and HLA in healthy donors. The CDR3 totals 17 residues. Per the germline V gene, CDR1 is MGHRA and CDR2 is YSYEKL. Trimming cost V 4 bases and J 7 bases; bases outside gene matches: 11. Assay used: immunoSEQ multiplex PCR; TCRdb lists only in-frame clones, some missing. The data show over 75,000 clones, about 85% seen once. The TCR sequence derives from a man between 18 and 29 years old in good health and CMV-seropositive. V gene TRBV4-1 combines with J gene TRBJ2-1, with 12 bases identical to TRBD2. The sequenced material came from PBMCs. The CDR3 DNA sequence: TGCGCCAGCAGCCCCGGACTAGCGGGGCGATATGGGAATGAGCAGTTCTTC. This gives the protein CASSPGLAGRYGNEQFF.